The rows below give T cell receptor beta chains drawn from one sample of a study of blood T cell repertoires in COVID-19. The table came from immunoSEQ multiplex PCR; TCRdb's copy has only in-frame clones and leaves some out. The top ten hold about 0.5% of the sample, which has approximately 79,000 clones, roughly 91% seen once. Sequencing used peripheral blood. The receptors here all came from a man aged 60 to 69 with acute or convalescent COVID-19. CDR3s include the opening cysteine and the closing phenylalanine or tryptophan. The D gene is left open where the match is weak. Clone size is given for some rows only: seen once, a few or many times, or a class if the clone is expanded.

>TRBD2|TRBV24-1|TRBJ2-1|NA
CATSDFVTSGINEQFF
TGTGCCACCAGTGATTTCGTGACTAGCGGGATAAATGAGCAGTTCTTC
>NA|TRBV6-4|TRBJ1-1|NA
CASSREANTEAFF
TGTGCCAGCAGTCGGGAGGCGAACACTGAAGCTTTCTTT
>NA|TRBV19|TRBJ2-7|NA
CASSIFGGQIHEQYF
TGTGCCAGTAGTATTTTCGGGGGGCAGATCCACGAGCAGTACTTC
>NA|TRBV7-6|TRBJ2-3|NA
CASSQDSLTDTQYF
TGTGCCAGCAGCCAGGACAGCCTCACAGATACGCAGTATTTT
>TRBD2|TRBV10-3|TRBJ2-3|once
CAISEWGDSGSTDTQYF
TGTGCCATCAGTGAGTGGGGTGATAGCGGGAGCACAGATACGCAGTATTTT
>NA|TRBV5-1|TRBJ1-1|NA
CASSYREGNTEAFF
TGCGCCAGCAGCTACAGAGAGGGGAACACTGAAGCTTTCTTT
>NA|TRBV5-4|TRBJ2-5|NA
CASSSALAGGGQETQYF
TGTGCCAGCAGCTCGGCCCTCGCAGGCGGAGGACAAGAGACCCAGTACTTC
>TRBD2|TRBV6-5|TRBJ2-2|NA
CASSYGLAGGTGELFF
TGTGCCAGCAGTTACGGGCTAGCGGGAGGCACCGGGGAGCTGTTTTTT
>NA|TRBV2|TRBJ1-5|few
CASRARSRNNSNQPQHF
TGTGCCAGCAGGGCTAGGAGCAGAAACAATAGCAATCAGCCCCAGCATTTT
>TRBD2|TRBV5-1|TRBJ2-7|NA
CASSLAAGDSYEQYF
TGCGCCAGCAGCTTGGCAGCGGGGGACTCCTACGAGCAGTACTTC
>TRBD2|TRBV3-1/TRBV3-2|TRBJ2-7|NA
CASSQKTAGGREQYF
TGTGCCAGCAGCCAAAAGACAGCGGGGGGGCGGGAGCAGTACTTC
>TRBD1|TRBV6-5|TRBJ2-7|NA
CASSYPTGTGTYEQYF
TGTGCCAGCAGTTACCCGACCGGGACAGGGACCTACGAGCAGTACTTC
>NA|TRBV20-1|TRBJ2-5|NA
CSASFVKQETQYF
TGCAGTGCTAGTTTTGTCAAACAAGAGACCCAGTACTTC
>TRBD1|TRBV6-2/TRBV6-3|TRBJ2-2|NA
CASSRMGQTTGELFF
TGTGCCAGCAGCAGAATGGGACAGACCACCGGGGAGCTGTTTTTT
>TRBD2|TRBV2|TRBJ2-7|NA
CASREQGLAGGSYEQYF
TGTGCCAGCAGGGAACAGGGACTAGCGGGAGGCTCCTACGAGCAGTACTTC
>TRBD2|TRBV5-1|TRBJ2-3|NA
CASSGLAGDTDTQYF
TGCGCCAGCAGCGGACTAGCGGGGGACACAGATACGCAATATTTT
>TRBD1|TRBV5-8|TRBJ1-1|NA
CASSPGQMNTEAFF
TGTGCCAGCAGCCCGGGACAGATGAACACTGAAGCTTTCTTT
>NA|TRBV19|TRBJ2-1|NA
CASSIASGQHNEQFF
TGTGCCAGTAGTATAGCGAGCGGCCAACACAATGAGCAGTTCTTC
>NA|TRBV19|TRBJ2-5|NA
CASSIAQGWKTQYF
TGTGCCAGTAGTATAGCGCAGGGGTGGAAGACCCAGTACTTC
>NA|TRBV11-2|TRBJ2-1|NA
CASSLDREMEQFF
TGTGCCAGCAGCTTAGATCGGGAGATGGAGCAGTTCTTC
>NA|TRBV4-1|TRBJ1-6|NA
CASRDTYNSPLHF
TGCGCCAGCAGGGACACGTATAATTCACCCCTCCACTTT
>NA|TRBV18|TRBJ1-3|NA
CASHREEAGNTIYF
TGTGCCAGCCACAGGGAAGAGGCTGGAAACACCATATATTTT
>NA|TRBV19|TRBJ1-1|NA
CASSITRVSEAFF
TGTGCCAGTAGTATAACGCGGGTATCTGAAGCTTTCTTT
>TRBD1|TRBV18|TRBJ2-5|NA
CASSQGQGMGGETQYF
TGTGCCAGCTCACAGGGACAGGGGATGGGCGGCGAGACCCAGTACTTC
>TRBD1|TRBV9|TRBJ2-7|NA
CASSAGTGREQYF
TGTGCCAGCAGCGCCGGGACAGGGAGAGAGCAGTACTTC
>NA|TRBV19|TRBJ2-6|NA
CASSILGLSSGANVLTF
TGTGCCAGTAGTATCCTGGGACTTAGCTCTGGGGCCAACGTCCTGACTTTC
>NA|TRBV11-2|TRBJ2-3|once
CASSFLEGRSSTDTQYF
TGTGCCAGCAGCTTTCTTGAAGGGAGATCTAGCACAGATACGCAGTATTTT
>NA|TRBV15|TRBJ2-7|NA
CATSRDRSYEQYF
TGTGCCACCAGCAGAGACAGGTCCTACGAGCAGTACTTC
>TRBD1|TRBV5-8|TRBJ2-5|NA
CASSLEVGGAETQYF
TGTGCCAGCAGCTTGGAGGTAGGGGGCGCAGAGACCCAGTACTTC
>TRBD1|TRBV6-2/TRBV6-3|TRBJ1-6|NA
CASSAQGGVDSPLHF
TGTGCCAGCAGTGCCCAGGGGGGAGTGGATTCACCCCTCCACTTT
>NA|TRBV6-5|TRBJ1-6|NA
CASRRLLYNSPLHF
TGTGCCAGCAGACGACTGCTCTATAATTCACCCCTCCACTTT
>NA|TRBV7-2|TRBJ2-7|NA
CASSSTRDSTSEQYF
TGTGCCAGCAGCTCAACTAGGGACTCGACCTCCGAGCAGTACTTC
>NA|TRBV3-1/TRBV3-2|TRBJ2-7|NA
CASSQGPTRTYEQYF
TGTGCCAGCAGCCAAGGGCCAACAAGAACCTACGAGCAGTACTTC
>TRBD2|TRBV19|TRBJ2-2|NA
CASRKGLAGTGELFF
TGTGCCAGTAGGAAGGGACTAGCGGGCACCGGGGAGCTGTTTTTT
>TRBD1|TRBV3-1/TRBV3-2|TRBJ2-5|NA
CASSPQTGGETQYF
TGTGCCAGCAGCCCGCAGACAGGGGGGGAGACCCAGTACTTC
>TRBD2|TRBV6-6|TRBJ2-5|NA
CATEVGEGREVKTQYF
TGTGCCACCGAGGTGGGGGAGGGCCGCGAGGTTAAGACCCAGTACTTC
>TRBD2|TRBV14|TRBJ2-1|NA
CASSQGTSGRVNEQFF
TGTGCCAGCAGCCAAGGGACTAGCGGGAGGGTTAATGAGCAGTTCTTC
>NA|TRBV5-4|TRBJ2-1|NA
CASSLGASSYNEQFF
TGTGCCAGCAGCTTGGGAGCGAGCTCCTACAATGAGCAGTTCTTC
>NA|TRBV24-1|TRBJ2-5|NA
CATSDLIAGETQYF
TGTGCCACCAGTGATTTGATTGCGGGAGAGACCCAGTACTTC
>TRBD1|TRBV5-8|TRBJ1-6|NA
CASSWLQGAPNSPLHF
TGTGCCAGCAGCTGGTTACAGGGGGCGCCTAATTCACCCCTCCACTTT
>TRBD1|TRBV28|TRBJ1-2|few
CASSLTGGRVYGYTF
TGTGCCAGCAGTTTAACAGGGGGCCGGGTCTATGGCTACACCTTC
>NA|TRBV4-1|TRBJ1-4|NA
CASSKIPGGYEKLFF
TGCGCCAGCAGCAAAATTCCGGGAGGATATGAAAAACTGTTTTTT
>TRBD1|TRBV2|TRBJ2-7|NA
CASRATGLDEQYF
TGTGCCAGCAGGGCGACAGGGTTGGACGAGCAGTACTTC
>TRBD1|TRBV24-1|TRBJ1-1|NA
CATSDSGQGHTEAFF
TGTGCCACCAGTGATTCTGGACAGGGTCACACTGAAGCTTTCTTT
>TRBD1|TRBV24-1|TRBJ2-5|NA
CATAGTGDQETQYF
TGTGCCACCGCCGGGACAGGAGACCAAGAGACCCAGTACTTC
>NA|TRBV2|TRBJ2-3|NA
CASSEVVRGALHRYTDTQYF
TGTGCCAGCAGTGAAGTGGTTCGGGGGGCGCTTCATCGGTACACAGATACGCAGTATTTT
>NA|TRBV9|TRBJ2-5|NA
CASSVVSGETQYF
TGTGCCAGCAGCGTAGTATCCGGGGAGACCCAGTACTTC
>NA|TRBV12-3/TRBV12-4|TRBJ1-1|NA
CASTPSRYTEAFF
TGTGCCAGCACCCCAAGCCGGTACACTGAAGCTTTCTTT
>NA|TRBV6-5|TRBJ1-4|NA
CASRRGGVNEKLFF
TGTGCCAGCAGAAGGGGAGGGGTTAATGAAAAACTGTTTTTT
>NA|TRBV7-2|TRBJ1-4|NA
CASSPAHPNEKLFF
TGTGCCAGCAGCCCCGCGCATCCGAATGAAAAACTGTTTTTT
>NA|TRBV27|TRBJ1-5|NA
CASSLSSGVGQPQHF
TGTGCCAGCAGTTTATCGTCAGGGGTGGGTCAGCCCCAGCATTTT
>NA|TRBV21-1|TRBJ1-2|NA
CASSTDTF
TGTGCCAGCAGCACTGACACCTTC
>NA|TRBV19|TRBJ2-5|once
CASTTTTGGRETQYF
TGTGCCAGTACAACTACTACAGGAGGGAGAGAGACCCAGTACTTC
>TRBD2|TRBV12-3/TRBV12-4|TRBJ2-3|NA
CASSPGLAVTQYF
TGTGCCAGCAGTCCCGGACTAGCTGTTACGCAGTATTTT
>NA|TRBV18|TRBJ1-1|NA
CASSPVSGVNTEAFF
TGTGCCAGCTCACCAGTATCCGGGGTAAACACTGAAGCTTTCTTT
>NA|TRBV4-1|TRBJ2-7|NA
CASSQVRVIGVGEQYF
TGCGCCAGCAGCCAAGTCAGGGTTATAGGGGTAGGCGAGCAGTACTTC
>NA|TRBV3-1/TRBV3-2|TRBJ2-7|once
CASSRSRGRGGLYEQYF
TGTGCCAGCAGCCGATCCAGGGGGCGGGGGGGCCTCTACGAGCAGTACTTC
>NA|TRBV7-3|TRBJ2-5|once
CASSLNPQAETQYF
TGTGCCAGCAGCTTGAATCCACAGGCGGAGACCCAGTACTTC